These T cell receptor beta chains were read from a single sample in a study of T cell repertoires in ileal Crohn's disease. Produced via immunoSEQ multiplex PCR; TCRdb's table is partial and in-frame only. The repertoire consists of 9,500 to 11,000 clones, with around 77% occurring once and the leading ten covering 7.7%. Specimen: ileal tissue. Every receptor here comes from an adult with Crohn's disease. The CDR3 runs from the conserved cysteine through the conserved F or W. A D gene is named only where the DNA matches it firmly. The size field is filled for only some rows; it gives once, few, many or a size class.

J gene: TRBJ2-7
clone size: NA
D gene: NA
V gene: TRBV6-1
CDR3 protein: CASREARGGYEQYF
CDR3 DNA: TGTGCCAGCAGGGAAGCCAGGGGCGGGTACGAGCAGTACTTC

J gene: TRBJ1-1
clone size: medium-sized
D gene: TRBD1
V gene: TRBV5-8
CDR3 protein: CASSPQTGENTEAFF
CDR3 DNA: TGTGCCAGCAGCCCGCAGACAGGGGAGAACACTGAAGCTTTCTTT

J gene: TRBJ2-5
clone size: NA
D gene: TRBD2
V gene: TRBV27
CDR3 protein: CASSLSGGGGETQYF
CDR3 DNA: TGTGCCAGCAGTCTTAGCGGGGGTGGAGGAGAGACCCAGTACTTC

J gene: TRBJ2-6
clone size: few
D gene: TRBD1
V gene: TRBV15
CDR3 protein: CATSSVTDRDPLSGANVLTF
CDR3 DNA: TGTGCCACCAGCAGTGTAACGGACAGGGATCCCCTTTCTGGGGCCAACGTCCTGACTTTC

J gene: TRBJ2-7
clone size: few
D gene: TRBD2
V gene: TRBV7-9
CDR3 protein: CASSLGYLAGAEQYF
CDR3 DNA: TGTGCCAGCAGCTTAGGGTACCTAGCGGGAGCTGAGCAGTACTTC

J gene: TRBJ2-1
clone size: NA
D gene: TRBD2
V gene: TRBV6-7
CDR3 protein: CASSYSSGSYNEQFF
CDR3 DNA: TGTGCCAGCAGTTACTCTAGCGGGAGCTACAATGAGCAGTTCTTC

J gene: TRBJ2-7
clone size: once
D gene: NA
V gene: TRBV11-3
CDR3 protein: CASSLMRGYEQYF
CDR3 DNA: TGTGCCAGCAGCTTAATGCGGGGCTACGAGCAGTACTTC

J gene: TRBJ1-1
clone size: NA
D gene: TRBD1
V gene: TRBV19
CDR3 protein: CASSKGQGVTEAFF
CDR3 DNA: TGTGCCAGTAGTAAGGGACAGGGCGTAACTGAAGCTTTCTTT

J gene: TRBJ1-6
clone size: NA
D gene: NA
V gene: TRBV6-5
CDR3 protein: CASSSDSSNSPLHF
CDR3 DNA: TGTGCCAGCAGTTCGGACAGTTCCAATTCACCCCTCCACTTT

J gene: TRBJ2-5
clone size: NA
D gene: NA
V gene: TRBV7-9
CDR3 protein: CASSTTQGGKETQYF
CDR3 DNA: TGTGCCAGCAGCACAACCCAGGGTGGAAAAGAGACCCAGTACTTC

J gene: TRBJ1-4
clone size: NA
D gene: NA
V gene: TRBV15
CDR3 protein: CATSSRTTTNEKLFF
CDR3 DNA: TGTGCCACCAGCTCCCGGACTACAACTAATGAAAAACTGTTTTTT

J gene: TRBJ2-7
clone size: NA
D gene: TRBD2
V gene: TRBV2
CDR3 protein: CASRSSGSSYEQYF
CDR3 DNA: TGTGCCAGCAGGTCTAGCGGGAGCTCCTACGAGCAGTACTTC

J gene: TRBJ2-5
clone size: NA
D gene: NA
V gene: TRBV19
CDR3 protein: CASPRMSSETLQETQYF
CDR3 DNA: TGTGCCAGCCCTAGGATGTCCTCAGAAACTCTCCAAGAGACCCAGTACTTC

J gene: TRBJ2-7
clone size: NA
D gene: NA
V gene: TRBV7-2
CDR3 protein: CASNPIEFSNYEQYF
CDR3 DNA: TGTGCCAGCAACCCAATCGAGTTTAGTAACTACGAGCAGTACTTC

J gene: TRBJ1-1
clone size: NA
D gene: TRBD1
V gene: TRBV19
CDR3 protein: CASSIGQGSTEAFF
CDR3 DNA: TGTGCCAGTAGTATCGGACAGGGCTCCACTGAAGCTTTCTTT

J gene: TRBJ2-1
clone size: NA
D gene: TRBD2
V gene: TRBV4-1
CDR3 protein: CASSQRAGLYNEQFF
CDR3 DNA: TGCGCCAGCAGCCAACGGGCGGGACTATACAATGAGCAGTTCTTC

J gene: TRBJ2-2
clone size: few
D gene: TRBD1
V gene: TRBV30
CDR3 protein: CAWRPGTGVNTGELFF
CDR3 DNA: TGTGCCTGGAGACCAGGGACAGGGGTTAACACCGGGGAGCTGTTTTTT

J gene: TRBJ2-7
clone size: NA
D gene: NA
V gene: TRBV6-5
CDR3 protein: CASSTSGTPPYEQYF
CDR3 DNA: TGTGCCAGCAGTACCTCCGGGACACCACCCTACGAGCAGTACTTC

J gene: TRBJ2-2
clone size: NA
D gene: NA
V gene: TRBV7-8
CDR3 protein: CASSSPGKGYSNTGELFF
CDR3 DNA: TGTGCCAGCAGCTCCCCGGGAAAGGGTTACTCGAACACCGGGGAGCTGTTTTTT

J gene: TRBJ1-1
clone size: NA
D gene: NA
V gene: TRBV5-6
CDR3 protein: CASSLPKGAQVGNTEAFF
CDR3 DNA: TGTGCCAGCAGCTTACCAAAAGGGGCCCAGGTGGGGAACACTGAAGCTTTCTTT

J gene: TRBJ2-2
clone size: NA
D gene: NA
V gene: TRBV15
CDR3 protein: CATSSGSRAGELFF
CDR3 DNA: TGCGCCACCAGCAGTGGGTCGCGGGCCGGGGAGCTGTTTTTT

J gene: TRBJ2-1
clone size: NA
D gene: TRBD2
V gene: TRBV19
CDR3 protein: CASSGSGRPYNEQFF
CDR3 DNA: TGTGCCAGTAGTGGTAGCGGGAGACCCTACAATGAGCAGTTCTTC

J gene: TRBJ2-2
clone size: NA
D gene: TRBD1
V gene: TRBV18
CDR3 protein: CASSPTTGGNTGELFF
CDR3 DNA: TGTGCCAGCTCACCAACCACAGGGGGGAACACCGGGGAGCTGTTTTTT

J gene: TRBJ2-7
clone size: NA
D gene: NA
V gene: TRBV10-2
CDR3 protein: CASSELGGRPYEQYF
CDR3 DNA: TGCGCCAGCAGTGAGTTGGGGGGTAGGCCCTACGAGCAGTACTTC

J gene: TRBJ2-3
clone size: NA
D gene: NA
V gene: TRBV9
CDR3 protein: CASSVGIATSTDTQYF
CDR3 DNA: TGTGCCAGCAGCGTAGGGATAGCGACTAGCACAGATACGCAGTATTTT

J gene: TRBJ2-1
clone size: NA
D gene: TRBD2
V gene: TRBV28
CDR3 protein: CASSFQSGALSYNEQFF
CDR3 DNA: TGTGCCAGCAGTTTCCAGAGCGGGGCCCTCTCCTACAATGAGCAGTTCTTC

J gene: TRBJ2-7
clone size: NA
D gene: NA
V gene: TRBV15
CDR3 protein: CATSRDLGRGYEQYF
CDR3 DNA: TGTGCCACCAGCAGAGATCTCGGACGGGGCTACGAGCAGTACTTC

J gene: TRBJ2-1
clone size: NA
D gene: TRBD2
V gene: TRBV19
CDR3 protein: CASSISGRPEQFF
CDR3 DNA: TGTGCCAGTAGTATTAGCGGGAGACCTGAGCAGTTCTTC

J gene: TRBJ2-6
clone size: NA
D gene: NA
V gene: TRBV28
CDR3 protein: CASSPDSSGANVLTF
CDR3 DNA: TGTGCCAGCAGCCCCGACAGCTCTGGGGCCAACGTCCTGACTTTC

J gene: TRBJ1-1
clone size: few
D gene: NA
V gene: TRBV7-9
CDR3 protein: CASSFMGPEAFF
CDR3 DNA: TGTGCCAGCAGCTTCATGGGCCCTGAAGCTTTCTTT

J gene: TRBJ2-1
clone size: NA
D gene: TRBD2
V gene: TRBV27
CDR3 protein: CASSRPGTSGRGDEQFF
CDR3 DNA: TGTGCCAGCAGCCGCCCAGGGACTAGCGGTCGTGGCGATGAGCAGTTCTTC

J gene: TRBJ2-1
clone size: NA
D gene: NA
V gene: TRBV7-2
CDR3 protein: CASSLVTGTYNEQFF
CDR3 DNA: TGTGCCAGCAGCTTAGTGACAGGAACCTACAATGAGCAGTTCTTC

J gene: TRBJ1-2
clone size: NA
D gene: TRBD1
V gene: TRBV15
CDR3 protein: CATSRPGTGSSNYGYTF
CDR3 DNA: TGTGCCACCAGCAGACCCGGGACAGGGTCATCTAACTATGGCTACACCTTC

J gene: TRBJ2-5
clone size: NA
D gene: TRBD2
V gene: TRBV30
CDR3 protein: CAWFTSGGTTQYF
CDR3 DNA: TGTGCCTGGTTTACTAGCGGGGGGACGACCCAGTACTTC

J gene: TRBJ2-7
clone size: NA
D gene: NA
V gene: TRBV29-1
CDR3 protein: CSVEILGTNTYEQYF
CDR3 DNA: TGCAGCGTTGAAATTCTCGGGACAAATACCTACGAGCAGTACTTC

J gene: TRBJ2-1
clone size: NA
D gene: NA
V gene: TRBV30
CDR3 protein: CAWSVGTYNEQFF
CDR3 DNA: TGTGCCTGGAGTGTAGGGACTTACAATGAGCAGTTCTTC

J gene: TRBJ1-5
clone size: NA
D gene: NA
V gene: TRBV28
CDR3 protein: CASRPQGPSNQPQHF
CDR3 DNA: TGTGCCAGCAGGCCCCAGGGGCCTAGCAATCAGCCCCAGCATTTT

J gene: TRBJ2-5
clone size: once
D gene: TRBD1
V gene: TRBV5-1
CDR3 protein: CASSPPSGQGQETQYF
CDR3 DNA: TGCGCCAGCAGCCCGCCATCGGGACAGGGGCAAGAGACCCAGTACTTC

J gene: TRBJ1-1
clone size: NA
D gene: TRBD1
V gene: TRBV13
CDR3 protein: CASSLRDSEAFF
CDR3 DNA: TGTGCCAGCAGCTTAAGGGACAGTGAAGCTTTCTTT

J gene: TRBJ2-3
clone size: once
D gene: NA
V gene: TRBV27
CDR3 protein: CASSLIQADGGDTQYF
CDR3 DNA: TGTGCCAGCAGTTTAATTCAAGCGGACGGAGGGGATACGCAGTATTTT

J gene: TRBJ1-1
clone size: few
D gene: TRBD1
V gene: TRBV11-2
CDR3 protein: CASSLNPRTGGLGGTEAFF
CDR3 DNA: TGTGCCAGCAGCTTAAATCCGAGGACAGGGGGCTTGGGGGGCACTGAAGCTTTCTTT

J gene: TRBJ2-3
clone size: NA
D gene: TRBD1
V gene: TRBV5-8
CDR3 protein: CASSFWTGGGTDTQYF
CDR3 DNA: TGTGCCAGCAGCTTTTGGACAGGGGGGGGCACAGATACGCAGTATTTT

J gene: TRBJ1-1
clone size: NA
D gene: TRBD1
V gene: TRBV18
CDR3 protein: CASGEQGRTEAFF
CDR3 DNA: TGTGCCAGCGGGGAACAGGGGCGCACTGAAGCTTTCTTT

J gene: TRBJ2-3
clone size: NA
D gene: TRBD2
V gene: TRBV10-1
CDR3 protein: CASSGYSGSEADTQYF
CDR3 DNA: TGCGCCAGCAGTGGATATAGCGGGAGCGAGGCAGATACGCAGTATTTT

J gene: TRBJ2-7
clone size: NA
D gene: NA
V gene: TRBV7-9
CDR3 protein: CASSSLRADSTYEQYF
CDR3 DNA: TGTGCCAGCAGCTCCCTCCGGGCGGACTCGACCTACGAGCAGTACTTC

J gene: TRBJ1-4
clone size: NA
D gene: NA
V gene: TRBV30
CDR3 protein: CAWSVRNEKLFF
CDR3 DNA: TGTGCCTGGAGTGTGCGAAATGAAAAACTGTTTTTT

J gene: TRBJ2-5
clone size: once
D gene: TRBD2
V gene: TRBV27
CDR3 protein: CASRDGLAAQETQYF
CDR3 DNA: TGTGCCAGCAGAGACGGACTAGCGGCACAAGAGACCCAGTACTTC

J gene: TRBJ2-7
clone size: NA
D gene: TRBD2
V gene: TRBV4-3
CDR3 protein: CASSQEGTSGYSYEQYF
CDR3 DNA: TGCGCCAGCAGCCAAGAAGGGACTAGCGGTTACTCCTACGAGCAGTACTTC

J gene: TRBJ2-2
clone size: few
D gene: NA
V gene: TRBV2
CDR3 protein: CASRGQGGTGELFF
CDR3 DNA: TGTGCCAGCCGAGGGCAGGGAGGAACCGGGGAGCTGTTTTTT

J gene: TRBJ2-1
clone size: NA
D gene: NA
V gene: TRBV7-2
CDR3 protein: CASSPVINEQFF
CDR3 DNA: TGTGCCAGCAGCCCTGTTATTAATGAGCAGTTCTTC

J gene: TRBJ2-7
clone size: NA
D gene: NA
V gene: TRBV19
CDR3 protein: CASSKASAGSNYEQYF
CDR3 DNA: TGTGCCAGTAGTAAGGCATCAGCGGGTTCAAACTACGAGCAGTACTTC

J gene: TRBJ2-7
clone size: NA
D gene: TRBD1
V gene: TRBV7-2
CDR3 protein: CASSSPGTGTYEQYF
CDR3 DNA: TGTGCCAGCAGCTCCCCCGGGACAGGGACCTACGAGCAGTACTTC